The 2 T cell receptor beta chains below were found in one sample sequenced in a study of blood T cell repertoires in COVID-19. The method was immunoSEQ multiplex PCR; TCRdb's version includes in-frame clones alone and lacks a portion of them. The data show 390,000 or so clones, nearly 90% seen once. The sequencing input was peripheral blood. The receptors stem from a man between 18 and 35 years old with active or convalescent COVID-19.

In DNA, the CDR3 is TGTGCCAGCAGCCACGCAGGCAATGAGCAGTTCTTC. It specifies CASSHAGNEQFF. The genes are TRBV3-1 (or the pseudogene TRBV3-2) and TRBJ2-1; D uncertain. V gave up 3 bases and J gave up 6 bases, with 6 bases separating them. The CDR3 loop spans 12 amino acids. The V gene's germline CDR1 is LGHDT and CDR2 YNNKEL (reference sequence).

The gene calls are TRBV6-1 and TRBJ2-3; 7 nucleotides agree with TRBD1. V gave up 4 bases and J gave up 5 bases; unmatched junction bases: 9. Germline CDR1 MNHNS, CDR2 SASEGT. CDR3 length: 15 amino acids. In DNA, the CDR3 is TGTGCCAGCAGTGTAACAGGGGATCGGATAGATACGCAGTATTTT. It codes for CASSVTGDRIDTQYF.